This TCR beta chain was identified in a study of T-cell reconstitution after alpha-beta-depleted transplantation in children. A library of TCRbeta sequences, prepared with unique molecular identifiers, was generated. TCRdb analysed the PCR reads with MiXCR anew, one entry per CDR3 protein. The sample lists about 460,000 distinct CDR3 sequences, roughly an eighth occurring once. This clonotype was found many times. Germline trimming cut 3 bases from V and 3 bases from J; bases unmatched to any gene: 2. The CDR3 is made up of 15 amino acids. The chain uses TRBV12-3 or TRBV12-4 and TRBJ2-2; 9 nucleotides line up with TRBD2. This TCR derives from a human donor who donated a stem cell graft to a child with combined immunodeficiency. The source material was PBMCs from the stem cell graft donor, sampled from the stem cell graft. Here the CDR3 DNA reads TGTGCCAGCAGTTTCAGACTAGCGGACACCGGGGAGCTGTTTTTT. Translating gives CASSFRLADTGELFF.